The 9 T cell receptor beta chains below were found in one sample sequenced in a study of CD8 T cells in Susac syndrome. RNA amounts of roughly 0.45 to 1 ug underwent reverse transcription with random hexamers. In TCRdb, the immunoSEQ multiplex PCR reads were re-called with MiXCR into one record per CDR3 protein. In the table there are 95,000 to 150,000 distinct CDR3 sequences, about 93% of which are singletons. Sequencing was done on a sample of CD8+ T cells from PBMCs. The receptors come from a human donor with Susac syndrome.

The chain recombines TRBV12-3 or TRBV12-4 with TRBJ2-3; D unresolved. Trimming removed 7 bases from V and 2 bases from J, with 10 bases in between. The CDR3 runs 13 residues. This chain's CDR3 is CASTRAFTDTQYF. The CDR3 DNA reads as TGTGCCAGCACCCGGGCTTTCACAGATACGCAGTATTTT.

The rearrangement joins TRBV4-1 to TRBJ1-1, with TRBD1 matching 12 bases. The CDR3 loop spans 16 amino acids. Trimming removed 2 bases from V and 5 bases from J; junction bases left unmatched: 6. The germline CDR1 and CDR2 sequences are MGHRA and YSYEKL. CDR3 loop: CASSQPWDRGRTEAFF. The CDR3 nucleotides are TGCGCCAGCAGCCAACCCTGGGACAGGGGGCGAACTGAAGCTTTCTTT.

This chain joins TRBV7-8 and TRBJ1-1; no definite D call. The CDR3 length is 15 residues. Trimming left V 1 base short and J 10 bases short, with 19 bases between. Per germline, CDR1 SGHVS and CDR2 FQNEAQ. The CDR3 sequence is CASSLVTAGWVGAFF. Written as DNA, the CDR3 is TGTGCCAGCAGCTTAGTAACAGCTGGCTGGGTAGGAGCTTTCTTT.

This sequence joins TRBV9 and TRBJ2-2; weak D call: TRBD1 (6 bases). Germline CDR1 SGDLS, CDR2 YYNGEE. The CDR3 extends over 15 amino acids. V lost 4 bases to trimming and J lost 6 bases, with 16 bases between them. As DNA, the CDR3 is TGTGCCAGCAGCCCCCAGCAGGGGAAGGCCGGGGAGCTGTTTTTT. Translation: CASSPQQGKAGELFF. Based on the CDR3 plus reference TRBV9 and TRBJ2-2, the full variable domain is DSGVTQTPKHLITATGQRVTLRCSPRSGDLSVYWYQQSLDQGLQFLIQYYNGEERAKGNILERFSAQQFPDLHSELNLSSLELGDSALYFCASSPQQGKAGELFFGEGSRLTVL.

The chain carries TRBV12-3 or TRBV12-4 and TRBJ2-1, with TRBD2 matching over 8 bases. V lost 0 bases, J lost 5 bases, and 3 bases stayed unmatched. CDR3 size: 15 residues. This CDR3 reads CASSLASGANNEQFF. CDR3 nucleotides: TGTGCCAGCAGTTTAGCTAGCGGGGCAAACAATGAGCAGTTCTTC.

This chain uses TRBV27 with TRBJ2-2; no clear D gene. The CDR3 spans 14 residues. V was pared by 5 bases and J by 2 bases, with 9 bases between. From germline, CDR1 is MNHEY and CDR2 SMNVEV (reference sequence). Here the CDR3 reads CASSARANTGELFF. CDR3 in DNA: TGTGCCAGCAGTGCCCGGGCAAACACCGGGGAGCTGTTTTTT.

The chain links TRBV20-1 to TRBJ1-6, with D perhaps TRBD1 (6 bases). Germline V gene data show CDR1 as DFQATT and CDR2 as SNEGSKA (reference sequence). The CDR3 extends over 14 amino acids. Trimming shortened V by 4 bases and J by 2 bases, and 9 bases separated the two germline ends. The CDR3 is CSATGATYNSPLHF. In DNA, the CDR3 is TGCAGTGCTACGGGGGCAACCTATAATTCACCCCTCCACTTT.

Points on this clonotype: At one end, the junction sequence differs from germline, possibly due to a read error. This chain joins TRBV19 and TRBJ1-6, with TRBD1 matching 7 bases. There are 14 residues in the CDR3. CDR1 and CDR2 (germline): LNHDA, SQIVND (reference sequence). CDR3 nucleotides: TGTGCCAGCAGTACAGGGGCTGACGAATCACCCCTCCACTTT. It is translated as CASSTGADESPLHF.

This clonotype showed up just once. The chain recombines TRBV15 with TRBJ2-1; perhaps TRBD2 as D (6 bases). CDR3 length equals 13 residues. CDR1 is LNHNV, CDR2 YYDKDF, per germline (reference sequence). V gave up 3 bases and J gave up 5 bases, with 8 bases separating them. The CDR3: CATSRRGDNEQFF. CDR3 nucleotide sequence: TGTGCCACCAGCAGGCGGGGTGACAATGAGCAGTTCTTC.